The 31 T cell receptor beta chains given below trace back to one sample, sequenced in a study of blood T cell repertoires in COVID-19. Here immunoSEQ multiplex PCR was the method, and the copy in TCRdb shows in-frame clones only, minus some. Altogether fewer than 250,000 clones are present, around 86% being singletons, with the ten largest covering 20% to 25%. Sequencing input: PBMCs or T cells enriched from blood (not recorded which). The receptors were sampled from a woman between 40 and 50 years old in a cohort exposed to, infected with or recovered from COVID-19 (not recorded which).

V gene TRBV28 combines with J gene TRBJ2-7, with 8 bases matching TRBD1. The CDR3 is 14 residues long. The germline gives CDR1 MDHEN, CDR2 SYDVKM. After removal of 6 bases from V and 0 bases from J, the junction contained 4 bases not matched to a gene. The CDR3 loop is CASRGQASSYEQYF. The CDR3 bases are TGTGCCAGCAGGGGACAGGCCTCCTCCTACGAGCAGTACTTC.

This clone was recorded only once. This chain connects TRBV19 to TRBJ2-3, with 11 bases that match TRBD2. Germline loops: CDR1 LNHDA, CDR2 SQIVND (reference sequence). The CDR3 totals 17 residues. J lost 3 bases, V lost 6 bases, and 11 bases had no gene match. CDR3 sequence reads: CASSMELAGGGTDTQYF. The CDR3 coding sequence is TGTGCCAGTAGCATGGAGCTAGCGGGAGGCGGTACAGATACGCAGTATTTT.

The J gene is TRBJ1-4, the V gene TRBV29-1; 11 nucleotides line up with TRBD1. This CDR3 is built from 15 residues. The trim removed 0 bases at V and 8 bases at J, leaving 5 bases unmatched. Germline V gene sequence: CDR1 SQVTM, CDR2 ANQGSEA. The CDR3 nucleotides are TGCAGCGTTGAAGATAGGGACAGGGGGTGGGAAAAACTGTTTTTT. It codes for CSVEDRDRGWEKLFF.

The J gene is TRBJ2-5, the V gene TRBV20-1; 8 bases fit TRBD1. Germline V lookup: CDR1 DFQATT, CDR2 SNEGSKA (reference sequence). V was clipped by 7 bases and J by 2 bases; unmatched bases: 0. The CDR3 sequence is 11 residues long. The CDR3 loop is CSGQGQETQYF. In DNA, the CDR3 is TGCAGTGGACAGGGGCAAGAGACCCAGTACTTC.

The rearrangement links TRBV5-1 to TRBJ1-1, with D hard to call. The V gene lost 3 bases and the J gene lost 0 bases, with 18 bases spanning the gap. Germline CDR1 reads SGHRS; CDR2 reads YFSETQ. The CDR3 extends over 17 amino acids. The CDR3 nucleotides are TGCGCCAGCAGCTCAAAAAAGGACTTTGTTTTGAACACTGAAGCTTTCTTT. Translation: CASSSKKDFVLNTEAFF.

The table lists this clone with many counts. The CDR3 DNA follows: TGTGCCAGCAGGACAGGTTTAGAAAAACTGTTTTTT. Translated, it gives CASRTGLEKLFF. This chain joins TRBV12-3 or TRBV12-4 and TRBJ1-4, with a weak D call TRBD1 (6 bases). V was pared by 6 bases and J by 8 bases, with 10 bases between. This CDR3 is 12 amino acids long.

The chain has TRBV10-3 and TRBJ2-3, with 9 bases matching TRBD1. The CDR3 covers 16 residues. J gave up 6 bases and V 3 bases, and 10 bases lay outside the gene matches. Germline lookup yields CDR1 ENHRY and CDR2 SYGVKD. CDR3 protein: CAISDLRTGVGDTQYF. In DNA form, the CDR3 reads TGTGCCATCAGTGATCTGCGGACAGGGGTCGGGGATACGCAGTATTTT.

The chain links TRBV7-9 to TRBJ1-1; D uncertain. Trimming removed 1 base at V and 4 bases at J, with 10 bases between. This CDR3 has 14 residues. Germline CDR1 reads SEHNR; CDR2 reads FQNEAQ (reference sequence). The CDR3 region has the DNA TGTGCCAGCAGCTTAGGTTCTTTGAGCACTGAAGCTTTCTTT. Translated: CASSLGSLSTEAFF.

CDR3 sequence reads: CASSQDEGGVDYEQYF. In DNA form, the CDR3 reads TGTGCCAGCAGCCAAGACGAAGGGGGGGTGGATTACGAGCAGTACTTC. The chain combines TRBV4-2 with TRBJ2-7, with D perhaps matching TRBD2 (7 bases). The CDR3 has 16 amino acids. V was clipped by 0 bases and J by 4 bases, with 16 bases between them. Germline V gene data show CDR1 as LGHNA and CDR2 as YNFKEQ.

The V and J genes are TRBV5-5 and TRBJ2-3; TRBD2 matches at 9 bases. Losses at the gene ends were 1 base for V and 7 bases for J; bases not matched to a gene: 7. Germline lookup yields CDR1 SGHKS and CDR2 YYEKEE (reference sequence). CDR3 length equals 15 residues. The CDR3 loop reads CASSLFSGSANTQYF. CDR3 nucleotide sequence: TGTGCCAGCAGCTTGTTTAGCGGGAGTGCGAATACGCAGTATTTT.

The gene calls are TRBV27 and TRBJ1-1, with a possible D match to TRBD1 (5 bases). The CDR3 runs to 13 residues. The V end lost 6 bases, the J end lost 7 bases, and 15 bases lay between the germline ends. Germline CDR1 and CDR2: MNHEY and SMNVEV (reference sequence). The CDR3 protein is CASSPVTDHEAFF. The CDR3 bases are TGTGCCAGCAGCCCCGTGACAGATCATGAAGCTTTCTTT.

The chain links TRBV6-2 or TRBV6-3 to TRBJ2-1; the match to TRBD2 covers 10 bases. CDR3 size: 16 residues. Germline lookup yields CDR1 MNHEY and CDR2 SVGEGT. Trimming at V came to 0 bases and at J to 4 bases, leaving 3 bases not matched to a gene. The CDR3 DNA reads as TGTGCCAGCAGTTACTCCCTAGCGGGAGCGTACAATGAGCAGTTCTTC. This sequence encodes CASSYSLAGAYNEQFF.

In nucleotides, the CDR3 is TGTGCCAGCAGCCAGGCTAGCGGGGGGGCCACCCAGTACTTC. This codes for CASSQASGGATQYF. The chain couples TRBV3-1 (or the pseudogene TRBV3-2) to TRBJ2-5; 12 nucleotides agree with TRBD2. Germline V CDR1 and CDR2: LGHDT, YNNKEL (reference sequence). The CDR3 has 14 residues. Trimming cost V 3 bases and J 8 bases; bases outside gene matches: 4.

In this sample, this clone turned up many times. The rearrangement links TRBV30 to TRBJ1-1; D is perhaps TRBD1 (5 bases). The germline V gene encodes CDR1 GTSNPN and CDR2 SVGIG (reference sequence). This CDR3 spans 15 amino acids. Trimming stripped 2 bases from V and 2 bases from J, with 15 bases between. The CDR3 reads CAWSLFSGLNTEAFF. CDR3 sequence (DNA): TGTGCCTGGAGTTTATTCTCGGGACTCAACACTGAAGCTTTCTTT.

This clone was recorded only once. For the CDR3, the DNA is TGTGCCAGCAGCGTAGTGCCTACCATGAACACTGAAGCTTTCTTT. It specifies CASSVVPTMNTEAFF. This sequence joins TRBV9 and TRBJ1-1; no firm D call. Per the germline V gene, CDR1 is SGDLS and CDR2 is YYNGEE. This CDR3 has 15 amino acids. V lost 0 bases, J lost 0 bases, and 9 bases lay in between.

The chain carries TRBV9 and TRBJ2-2, with D maybe TRBD1 (6 bases). The CDR3 spans 13 residues. Germline lookup yields CDR1 SGDLS and CDR2 YYNGEE. Trimming shortened V by 4 bases and J by 9 bases, and 13 bases separated the two germline ends. The DNA for the CDR3 is TGTGCCAGCAGCCCACTTGGGGGCCGGGAGCTGTTTTTT. Its protein product is CASSPLGGRELFF.

The chain joins TRBV19 to TRBJ1-1; D perhaps matches TRBD1 (6 bases). Trimming pared 7 bases from V and 2 bases from J, leaving 23 bases between. In germline, CDR1 is LNHDA, CDR2 SQIVND (reference sequence). This CDR3 has 17 residues. CDR3 nucleotide sequence: TGTGCCAGTACCCTTACGGCCGGGACATCAAGTAACACTGAAGCTTTCTTT. Protein product: CASTLTAGTSSNTEAFF.

V gene TRBV7-2 combines with J gene TRBJ2-3; 8 positions match TRBD2. The V and J ends lost 5 bases and 3 bases, in that order; junction bases with no gene match: 19. The CDR3 has 19 amino acids. CDR1 and CDR2 (germline): SGHTA, FQGNSA. The CDR3 reads CASSSRASGLKLRTDTQYF. CDR3 coding DNA: TGTGCCAGCAGCAGTAGGGCTAGCGGGCTCAAACTTAGGACAGATACGCAGTATTTT.

The CDR3 DNA sequence: TGTGCCAGCGAAACGACTAGCGGGAGCTTCGTGAATGAGCAGTTCTTC. Residues: CASETTSGSFVNEQFF. The V call is TRBV7-9, the J call TRBJ2-1, with 12 bases identical to TRBD2. The CDR3 consists of 16 residues. Germline V gives CDR1 SEHNR, CDR2 FQNEAQ (reference sequence). Trimming took 8 bases from V and 7 from J; bases not matched to a gene: 12. The entire variable domain, with the rest obtained from reference TRBV7-9 and TRBJ2-1, is as follows: DTGVSQNPRHKITKRGQNVTFRCDPISEHNRLYWYRQTLGQGPEFLTYFQNEAQLEKSRLLSDRFSAERPKGSFSTLEIQRTEQGDSAMYLCASETTSGSFVNEQFFGPGTRLTVL.

This sequence joins TRBV7-9 and TRBJ2-7; 8 bases are shared with TRBD1. CDR1 and CDR2 from the germline V gene are SEHNR and FQNEAQ (reference sequence). The V gene end was trimmed by 4 bases and the J gene end by 3 bases; junction bases not matched to a gene: 2. The CDR3 length is 13 residues. CDR3 protein: CASSWDRFYEQYF. CDR3 coding DNA: TGTGCCAGCAGCTGGGACAGGTTCTACGAGCAGTACTTC.

The genes are TRBV27 and TRBJ2-2, with 9 bases fitting TRBD2. The length of the CDR3 is 15 residues. CDR1 is MNHEY and CDR2 is SMNVEV in the germline V gene (reference sequence). The V gene end was trimmed by 3 bases and the J gene end by 6 bases; junction bases not matched to a gene: 5. This CDR3 reads CASSFGGGAAGELFF. For the CDR3, the DNA is TGTGCCAGCAGTTTTGGCGGGGGGGCCGCCGGGGAGCTGTTTTTT.

The genes are TRBV11-3 and TRBJ2-1; TRBD2 matches 11 bases. V lost 5 bases and J lost 9; bases outside the gene matches: 9. Germline values: CDR1 SGHNT, CDR2 YENEEA. The CDR3 has 15 residues. DNA of the CDR3: TGTGCCAGCAGCCTGGGACTAGCGGATTCCGGTGAGCAGTTCTTC. Its translation: CASSLGLADSGEQFF.

The rearrangement uses TRBV28 and TRBJ2-7, with no clear D. Germline assignment: CDR1 MDHEN and CDR2 SYDVKM. Trimming pared 3 bases from V and 0 bases from J, leaving 12 bases between. This CDR3 contains 15 residues. In nucleotides, the CDR3 is TGTGCCAGCAGTTTTGTCGCGGCCTACTCCTACGAGCAGTACTTC. Its translation is CASSFVAAYSYEQYF.

The J gene is TRBJ1-1, the V gene TRBV11-2, with D uncertain. The germline CDR1 and CDR2 sequences are SGHAT and FQNNGV. The CDR3 runs 14 residues. Trimming shortened V by 1 base and J by 3 bases, and 9 bases separated the two germline ends. In nucleotides, the CDR3 is TGTGCCAGCAGCTTAGGGTTCGGTCACACTGAAGCTTTCTTT. It specifies CASSLGFGHTEAFF. Full variable domain (remainder filled in from reference TRBV11-2 and TRBJ1-1): EAGVAQSPRYKIIEKRQSVAFWCNPISGHATLYWYQQILGQGPKLLIQFQNNGVVDDSQLPKDRFSAERLKGVDSTLKIQPAKLEDSAVYLCASSLGFGHTEAFFGQGTRLTVV.

V is TRBV27 and J is TRBJ2-7, with D possibly TRBD2 on 5 matching bases. V shed 0 bases and J shed 2 bases, with 17 bases lying between them. The CDR3 has 17 amino acids. Germline V gene lookup returns CDR1 MNHEY and CDR2 SMNVEV (reference sequence). For the CDR3, the DNA is TGTGCCAGCAGTTTATCTTCTAACCGACGGGATACCTACGAGCAGTACTTC. Amino acid sequence: CASSLSSNRRDTYEQYF.

The chain carries TRBV11-2 and TRBJ1-6; 9 bases line up with TRBD1. The germline V gene has CDR1 SGHAT and CDR2 FQNNGV. The CDR3 consists of 14 residues. V lost 4 bases, J lost 8 bases, and 3 bases stayed unmatched. The CDR3 spells CASSSRDRDSPLHF. DNA for the CDR3: TGTGCCAGCAGCTCCCGGGACAGGGATTCACCCCTCCACTTT.

J is TRBJ2-5 and V is TRBV29-1, with TRBD2 matching over 9 bases. V trimming: 0 bases; J trimming: 2 bases; junction bases outside the gene matches: 1. The CDR3 is made up of 14 amino acids. Germline V CDR1 and CDR2: SQVTM, ANQGSEA. This chain's CDR3 is CSVEEAGGQETQYF. The CDR3 coding sequence is TGCAGCGTTGAAGAAGCGGGGGGTCAAGAGACCCAGTACTTC.

The V and J genes are TRBV28 and TRBJ1-2; D gene uncertain. V lost 2 bases and J 8 bases, leaving 6 bases between the germline ends. Germline values: CDR1 MDHEN, CDR2 SYDVKM. There are 11 residues in the CDR3. The CDR3: CASSLGRGYTF. In DNA form, the CDR3 reads TGTGCCAGCAGTTTAGGGAGAGGCTACACCTTC.

This clone was seen only once. The V call is TRBV7-6, the J call TRBJ1-1, with 10 bases lining up with TRBD1. CDR1 is SGHVS, CDR2 FNYEAQ, per germline. With V trimmed by 1 base and J by 3 bases, 5 bases remained unmatched. The CDR3 covers 16 residues. CDR3 amino acids: CASSLGQGAGYTEAFF. CDR3 bases: TGTGCCAGCAGCTTAGGACAGGGGGCAGGGTACACTGAAGCTTTCTTT.

The V call is TRBV27, the J call TRBJ1-6; D gene uncertain. The CDR3 totals 16 residues. V shed 7 bases and J shed 0 bases, with 13 bases lying between them. CDR1 is MNHEY, CDR2 SMNVEV, per germline (reference sequence). CDR3 sequence reads: CASTNPRSSYNSPLHF. CDR3 DNA sequence: TGTGCCAGCACCAACCCGAGGAGCTCCTATAATTCACCCCTCCACTTT.

The V and J genes are TRBV27 and TRBJ2-1; 12 bases fit TRBD2. Trimming removed 5 bases from V and 0 bases from J; junction bases left unmatched: 8. CDR1 is MNHEY, CDR2 SMNVEV, per germline (reference sequence). The CDR3 is 18 residues long. The CDR3 DNA follows: TGTGCCAGCAGTCTTAGGACTAGCGGGGAGAGCTCCTACAATGAGCAGTTCTTC. Amino acid sequence: CASSLRTSGESSYNEQFF.